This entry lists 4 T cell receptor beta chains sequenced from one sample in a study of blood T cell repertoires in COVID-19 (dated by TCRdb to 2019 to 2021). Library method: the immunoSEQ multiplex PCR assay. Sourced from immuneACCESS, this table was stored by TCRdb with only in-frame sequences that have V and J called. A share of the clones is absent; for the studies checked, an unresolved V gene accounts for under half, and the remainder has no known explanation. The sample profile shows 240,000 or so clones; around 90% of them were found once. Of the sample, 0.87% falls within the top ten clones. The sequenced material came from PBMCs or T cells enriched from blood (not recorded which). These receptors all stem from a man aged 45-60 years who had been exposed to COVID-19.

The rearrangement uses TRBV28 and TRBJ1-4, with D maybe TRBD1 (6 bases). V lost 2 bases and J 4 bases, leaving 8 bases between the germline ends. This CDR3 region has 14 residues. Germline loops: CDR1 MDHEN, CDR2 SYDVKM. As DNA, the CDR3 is TGTGCCAGCAGTTTAACAGGGAGTAATGAAAAACTGTTTTTT. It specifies CASSLTGSNEKLFF.

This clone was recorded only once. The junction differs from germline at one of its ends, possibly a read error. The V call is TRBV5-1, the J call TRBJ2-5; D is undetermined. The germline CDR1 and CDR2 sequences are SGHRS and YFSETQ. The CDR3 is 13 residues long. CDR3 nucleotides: TGCGCCAGCAGTTTGGGTAGACAAGAGACCCAGTACTTC. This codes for CASSLGRQETQYF. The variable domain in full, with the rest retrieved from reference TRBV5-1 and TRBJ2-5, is KAGVTQTPRYLIKTRGQQVTLSCSPISGHRSVSWYQQTPGQGLQFLFEYFSETQRNKGNFPGRFSGRQFSNSRSEMNVSTLELGDSALYLCASSLGRQETQYFGPGTRLLVL.

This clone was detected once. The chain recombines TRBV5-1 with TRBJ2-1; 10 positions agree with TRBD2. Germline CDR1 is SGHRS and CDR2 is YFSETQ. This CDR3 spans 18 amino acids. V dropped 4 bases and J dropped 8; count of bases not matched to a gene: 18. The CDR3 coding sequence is TGCGCCAGCAGCGTTGGGGGGCTGCTAGCGGGAGTTAGAGATGAGCAGTTCTTC. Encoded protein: CASSVGGLLAGVRDEQFF.

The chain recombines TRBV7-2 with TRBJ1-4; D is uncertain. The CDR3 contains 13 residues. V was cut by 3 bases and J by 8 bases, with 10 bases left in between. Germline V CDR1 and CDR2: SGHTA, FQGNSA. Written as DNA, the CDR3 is TGTGCCAGCAGCTTGACGGGGAACGAAAAACTGTTTTTT. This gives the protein CASSLTGNEKLFF.